This TCR beta chain comes out of a study of blood T cell repertoires in COVID-19. In this sample, this clone is medium-sized. The V gene lost 4 bases and the J gene lost 3 bases, with 14 bases spanning the gap. CDR1 SGHNT and CDR2 YYREEE come from the germline V gene (reference sequence). The CDR3 loop spans 14 amino acids. Clones were read by immunoSEQ multiplex PCR, and TCRdb kept only the in-frame ones, dropping some. The top ten clones hold 10% of a sample with over 80,000 clones, more than 80% of them seen once. The chain joins TRBV5-4 to TRBJ2-7; D perhaps matches TRBD1 (6 bases). The sequenced material came from peripheral blood. This receptor was obtained from a woman aged 65 to 85 with acute or convalescent COVID-19. CDR3 nucleotides: TGTGCCAGCAGCGCCTCTGGGGGCGGCTACGAGCAGTACTTC. Translation gives CASSASGGGYEQYF.